The rows below give T cell receptor beta chains drawn from one sample of a study of control samples from healthy donors and cancer patients. Generated by immunoSEQ multiplex PCR, the TCRdb table keeps only in-frame clones and is missing some. The data contain more than 50,000 clones, 65% to 90% of them singletons. Material: blood. These receptors came from a man aged 40-49 years in good health. CDR3s leave out the opening cysteine and the closing phenylalanine or tryptophan. Expanded clones get a size class; other rows say once, few or many, or leave the size out.

V | size | CDR3
TRBV24-1 | . | ATRETESSYEQY
TRBV28 | . | ASSFLWAYYGYT
TRBV28 | once | ASSLGETQY
TRBV5-1 | . | ASSLGDRNTEAF
TRBV28 | . | ASFRESEAF
TRBV7-8 | . | ASSLRTGWGTDTQY
TRBV24-1 | . | ATSDTGTSGYNEQF
TRBV6-5 | once | ASSRQGDNSPLH
TRBV9 | . | ASSVGGISYNEQF
TRBV4-3 | . | ASSQDHRGNLMKKLF
TRBV28 | . | ASRPGGGSNEKLF
TRBV6-2/TRBV6-3 | . | ASSRTAPGFPGELF
TRBV6-6 | . | ASSYEKTEAF
TRBV7-2 | . | ASSSGPNTDTQY
TRBV7-3 | . | ASSFGTGTPGETQY
TRBV25-1 | . | ASRAGTRYYEQY
TRBV11-2 | . | ASSLVQSVLNEKLF
TRBV2 | once | ASPRQGAATEAF
TRBV19 | . | ASSSQETQY
TRBV4-3 | . | ASSPGQGYGYT
TRBV7-3 | . | ASSLPGLSAGELF
TRBV7-3 | . | ASSLSAGAVETQY
TRBV9 | . | ASNGVSTDTQY
TRBV28 | . | ASSLGTYEQY
TRBV4-1 | once | ASSPTGAGAGYT
TRBV10-3 | . | AIRSGGGLETQY
TRBV5-4 | . | ASSPGQPHTEAF
TRBV3-1/TRBV3-2 | . | ASSQSGLGYNEQF
TRBV11-2 | . | ASSLAGRENEQY
TRBV10-3 | . | AISEWGSGANVLT
TRBV5-3 | . | ARSSRLAGVNTGELF
TRBV10-3 | . | AITPRVGSDGYT
TRBV30 | . | AWSSRQGGTTNYGYT
TRBV10-2 | . | ASRSQSNTEAF
TRBV6-5 | . | ASRDETGHQEAF
TRBV4-3 | . | ASTSSRGTGELF
TRBV30 | . | AWSPPGTTMWGYT
TRBV19 | . | ASTRSSQETQY
TRBV7-8 | once | ASSFSENTEAF
TRBV5-1 | once | ASSYGRGITDTQY
TRBV3-1/TRBV3-2 | . | ASSQDMARSNEKLF
TRBV7-9 | . | ASSLEGRLAGAPETQY
TRBV27 | . | ASSVFGTTTFEQY
TRBV7-2 | . | ASSSRLKETQY
TRBV7-2 | . | ASSPSGGAGNIQY
TRBV9 | once | ASSPWTSDHYNEQF
TRBV18 | . | ASSPSTGAREPQH
TRBV6-5 | . | ASSYLVGRGTDTQY
TRBV19 | . | ASSSSLDRGNTEAF